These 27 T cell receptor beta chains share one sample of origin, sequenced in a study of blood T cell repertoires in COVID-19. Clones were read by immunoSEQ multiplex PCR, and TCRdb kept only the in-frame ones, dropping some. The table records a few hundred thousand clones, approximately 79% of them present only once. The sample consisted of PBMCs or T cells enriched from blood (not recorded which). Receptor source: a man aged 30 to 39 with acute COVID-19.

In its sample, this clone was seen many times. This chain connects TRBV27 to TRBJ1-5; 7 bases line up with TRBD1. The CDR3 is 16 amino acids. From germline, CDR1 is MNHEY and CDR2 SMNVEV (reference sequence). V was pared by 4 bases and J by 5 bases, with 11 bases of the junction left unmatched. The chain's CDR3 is CASSSNSGGIHQPQHF. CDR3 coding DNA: TGTGCCAGCAGTTCCAACTCAGGGGGGATTCATCAGCCCCAGCATTTT.

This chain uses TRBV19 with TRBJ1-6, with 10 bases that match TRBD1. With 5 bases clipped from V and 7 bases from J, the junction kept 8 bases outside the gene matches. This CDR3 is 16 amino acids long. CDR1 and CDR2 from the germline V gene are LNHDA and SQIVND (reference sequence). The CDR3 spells CASSLRTGGENSPLHF. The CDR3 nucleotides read TGTGCCAGTAGTCTTCGGACAGGGGGGGAAAATTCACCCCTCCACTTT.

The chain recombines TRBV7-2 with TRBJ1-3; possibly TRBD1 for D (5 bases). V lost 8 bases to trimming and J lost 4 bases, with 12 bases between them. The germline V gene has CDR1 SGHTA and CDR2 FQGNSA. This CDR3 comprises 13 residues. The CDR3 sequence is CASSRDPGNTIYF. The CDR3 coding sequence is TGTGCCAGCTCCAGGGATCCCGGAAACACCATATATTTT.

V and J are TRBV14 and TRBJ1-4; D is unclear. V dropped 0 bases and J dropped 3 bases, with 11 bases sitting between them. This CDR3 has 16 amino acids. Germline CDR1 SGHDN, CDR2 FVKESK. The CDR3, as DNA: TGTGCCAGCAGCCAAGACGTGGGTCGGGCTAATGAAAAACTGTTTTTT. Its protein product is CASSQDVGRANEKLFF.

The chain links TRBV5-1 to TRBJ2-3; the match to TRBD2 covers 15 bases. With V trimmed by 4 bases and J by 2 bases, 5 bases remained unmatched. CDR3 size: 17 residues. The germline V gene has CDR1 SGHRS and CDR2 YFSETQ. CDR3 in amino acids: CASSPGTSGGFTDTQYF. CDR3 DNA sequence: TGCGCCAGCAGCCCCGGGACTAGCGGGGGGTTCACAGATACGCAGTATTTT.

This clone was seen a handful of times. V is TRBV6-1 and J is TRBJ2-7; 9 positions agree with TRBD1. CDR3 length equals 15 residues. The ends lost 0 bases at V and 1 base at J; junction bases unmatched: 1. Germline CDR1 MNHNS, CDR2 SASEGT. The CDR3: CASSEAQGASYEQYV. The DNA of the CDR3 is TGTGCCAGCAGTGAAGCACAGGGGGCATCCTACGAGCAGTACGTC.

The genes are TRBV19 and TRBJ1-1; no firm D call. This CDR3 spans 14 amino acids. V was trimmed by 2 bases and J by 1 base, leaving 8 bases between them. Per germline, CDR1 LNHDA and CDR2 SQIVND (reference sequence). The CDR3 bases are TGTGCCAGTAGTATAATAGCTCAGAACACTGAAGCTTTCTTT. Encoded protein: CASSIIAQNTEAFF.

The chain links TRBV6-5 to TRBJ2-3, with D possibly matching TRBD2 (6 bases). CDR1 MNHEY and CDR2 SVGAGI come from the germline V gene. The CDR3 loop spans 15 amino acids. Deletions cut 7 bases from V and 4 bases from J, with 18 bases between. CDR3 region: CASIEGEASSDTQYF. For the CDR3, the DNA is TGTGCCAGCATCGAAGGGGAGGCTAGTTCAGATACGCAGTATTTT.

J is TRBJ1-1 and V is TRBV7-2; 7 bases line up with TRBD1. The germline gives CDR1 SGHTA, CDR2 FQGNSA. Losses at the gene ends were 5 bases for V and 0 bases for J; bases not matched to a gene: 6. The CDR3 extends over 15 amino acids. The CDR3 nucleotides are TGTGCCAGCAGCGCACAGGGGCTCCTGAACACTGAAGCTTTCTTT. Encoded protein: CASSAQGLLNTEAFF.

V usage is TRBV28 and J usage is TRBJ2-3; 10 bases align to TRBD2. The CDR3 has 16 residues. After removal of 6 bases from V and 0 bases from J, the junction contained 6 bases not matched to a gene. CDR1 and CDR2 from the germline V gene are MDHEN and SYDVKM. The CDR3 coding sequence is TGTGCCAGCAGCCGTGGACTAGCGGCTAGCACAGATACGCAGTATTTT. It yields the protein CASSRGLAASTDTQYF.

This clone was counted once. This CDR3 reads CASSLGQGIQETQYF. In DNA, the CDR3 is TGTGCCAGCAGCTTGGGACAGGGGATCCAAGAGACCCAGTACTTC. This chain uses TRBV11-3 with TRBJ2-5, with TRBD1 matching over 10 bases. There are 15 residues in the CDR3. Germline-derived CDR1 and CDR2 are SGHNT and YENEEA. V was clipped by 3 bases and J by 1 base; unmatched bases: 2.

The CDR3 region has the DNA TGTGCCAGCAGCCCCCACGGGGGGGCGGTTTACAATGAGCAGTTCTTC. It specifies CASSPHGGAVYNEQFF. The gene calls are TRBV7-2 and TRBJ2-1; 8 positions match TRBD2. The CDR3 spans 16 residues. V dropped 5 bases and J dropped 4; count of bases not matched to a gene: 10. From germline, CDR1 is SGHTA and CDR2 FQGNSA.

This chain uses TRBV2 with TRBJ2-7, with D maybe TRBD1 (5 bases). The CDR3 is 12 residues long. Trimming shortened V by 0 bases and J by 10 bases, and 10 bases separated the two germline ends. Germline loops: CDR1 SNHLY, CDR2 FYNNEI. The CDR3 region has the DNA TGTGCCAGCAGTGAAGCGGGGCAGGACCAGTACGTC. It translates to CASSEAGQDQYV.

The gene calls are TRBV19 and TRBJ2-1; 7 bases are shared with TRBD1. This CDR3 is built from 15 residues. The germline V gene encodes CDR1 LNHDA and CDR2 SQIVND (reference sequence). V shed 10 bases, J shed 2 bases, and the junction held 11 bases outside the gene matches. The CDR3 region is CATSPPGQTYNEQFF. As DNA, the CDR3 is TGTGCCACCTCCCCGCCGGGACAGACCTACAATGAGCAGTTCTTC.

CDR3 in DNA: TGTGCCACCTCGACAGGGCCGAACGATGGCTACACCTTC. Its translation: CATSTGPNDGYTF. V is TRBV19 and J is TRBJ1-2, with 7 bases lining up with TRBD1. Germline assignment: CDR1 LNHDA and CDR2 SQIVND (reference sequence). J was trimmed by 6 bases and V by 10 bases; bases with no gene match: 11. The CDR3 length is 13 residues.

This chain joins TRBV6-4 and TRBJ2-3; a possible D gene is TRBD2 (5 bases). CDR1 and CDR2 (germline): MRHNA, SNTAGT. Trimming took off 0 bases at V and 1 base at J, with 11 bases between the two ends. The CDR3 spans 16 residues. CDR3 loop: CASSDSTSGGTDTQYF. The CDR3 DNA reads TGTGCCAGCAGTGACTCGACCAGCGGAGGCACAGATACGCAGTATTTT.

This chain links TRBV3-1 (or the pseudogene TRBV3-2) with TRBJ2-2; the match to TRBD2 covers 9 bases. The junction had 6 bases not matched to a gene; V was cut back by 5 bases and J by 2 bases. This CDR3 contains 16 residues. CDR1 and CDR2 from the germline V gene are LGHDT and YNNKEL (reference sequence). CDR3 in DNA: TGTGCCAGCAGCTCCGCCGGGACTAGCAACACCGGGGAGCTGTTTTTT. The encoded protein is CASSSAGTSNTGELFF.

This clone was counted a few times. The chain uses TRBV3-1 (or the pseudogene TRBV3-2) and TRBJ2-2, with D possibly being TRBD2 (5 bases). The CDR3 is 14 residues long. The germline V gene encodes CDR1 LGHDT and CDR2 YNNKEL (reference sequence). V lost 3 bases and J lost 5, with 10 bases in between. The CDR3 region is CASSQGSGTGELFF. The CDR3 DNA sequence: TGTGCCAGCAGCCAGGGATCGGGGACCGGGGAGCTGTTTTTT.

The DNA of the CDR3 is TGTGCCGTTCACCCCCCCTCGCGGGGCGGGGAGCTGTTTTTT. As protein: CAVHPPSRGGELFF. The chain couples TRBV6-5 to TRBJ2-2; tentative D call: TRBD2 (6 bases). The V gene's germline CDR1 is MNHEY and CDR2 SVGAGI. The CDR3 covers 14 residues. Trimming pared 11 bases from V and 7 bases from J, leaving 20 bases between.

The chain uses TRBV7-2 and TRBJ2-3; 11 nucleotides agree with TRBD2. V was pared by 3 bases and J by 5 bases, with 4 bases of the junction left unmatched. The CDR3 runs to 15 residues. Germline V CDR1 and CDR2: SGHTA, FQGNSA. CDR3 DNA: TGTGCCAGCAGCTTGACTAGCGGGAAGCAAGATACGCAGTATTTT. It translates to CASSLTSGKQDTQYF.

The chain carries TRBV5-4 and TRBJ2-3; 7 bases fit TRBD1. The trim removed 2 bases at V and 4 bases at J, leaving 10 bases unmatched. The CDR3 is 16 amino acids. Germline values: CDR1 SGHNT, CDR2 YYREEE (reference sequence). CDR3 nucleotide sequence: TGTGCCAGCAGCTTAGGGGGCTTAGACGTCGCAGATACGCAGTATTTT. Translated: CASSLGGLDVADTQYF.

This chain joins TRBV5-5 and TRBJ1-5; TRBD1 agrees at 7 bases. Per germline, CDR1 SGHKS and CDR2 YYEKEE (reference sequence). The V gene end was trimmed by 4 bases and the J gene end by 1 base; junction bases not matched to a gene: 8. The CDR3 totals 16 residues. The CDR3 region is CASSQTRGQSNQPQHF. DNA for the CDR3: TGTGCCAGCAGCCAAACGAGGGGGCAAAGCAATCAGCCCCAGCATTTT.

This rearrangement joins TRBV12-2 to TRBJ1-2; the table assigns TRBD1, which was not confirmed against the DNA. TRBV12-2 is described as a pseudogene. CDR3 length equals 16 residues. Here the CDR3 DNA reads TGTGCAAGTCACCTAGGGGAAAGGGTCGCTAACTATGGCTACACCTTC. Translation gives CASHLGERVANYGYTF.

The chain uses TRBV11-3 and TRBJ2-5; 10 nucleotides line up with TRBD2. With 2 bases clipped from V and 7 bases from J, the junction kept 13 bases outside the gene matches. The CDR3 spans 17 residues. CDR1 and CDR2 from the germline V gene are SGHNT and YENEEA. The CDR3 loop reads CASSLSLTSGTEGTQYF. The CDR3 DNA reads TGTGCCAGCAGCTTATCCCTTACTAGCGGGACCGAAGGGACCCAGTACTTC.

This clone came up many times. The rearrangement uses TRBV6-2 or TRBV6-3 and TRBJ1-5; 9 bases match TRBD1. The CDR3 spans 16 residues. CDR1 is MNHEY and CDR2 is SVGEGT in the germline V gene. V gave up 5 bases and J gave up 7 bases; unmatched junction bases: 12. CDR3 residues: CASSTTLQGAGQPQHF. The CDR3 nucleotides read TGTGCCAGCAGTACCACACTACAGGGGGCTGGCCAGCCCCAGCATTTT.

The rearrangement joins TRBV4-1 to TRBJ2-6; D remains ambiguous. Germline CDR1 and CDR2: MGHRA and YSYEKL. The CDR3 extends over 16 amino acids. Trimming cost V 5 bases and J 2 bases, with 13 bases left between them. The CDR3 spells CASSALTTAGANVLTF. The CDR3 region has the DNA TGCGCCAGCAGCGCCTTAACCACGGCTGGGGCCAACGTCCTGACTTTC.

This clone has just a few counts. The CDR3 here is CASSPGQGEAFF. Here the CDR3 DNA reads TGCGCCAGCAGCCCGGGACAGGGTGAAGCTTTCTTT. The J gene is TRBJ1-1, the V gene TRBV4-1, with 9 nucleotides matching TRBD1. V was clipped by 4 bases and J by 7 bases; unmatched bases: 1. CDR3 length: 12 residues. Germline V lookup: CDR1 MGHRA, CDR2 YSYEKL.